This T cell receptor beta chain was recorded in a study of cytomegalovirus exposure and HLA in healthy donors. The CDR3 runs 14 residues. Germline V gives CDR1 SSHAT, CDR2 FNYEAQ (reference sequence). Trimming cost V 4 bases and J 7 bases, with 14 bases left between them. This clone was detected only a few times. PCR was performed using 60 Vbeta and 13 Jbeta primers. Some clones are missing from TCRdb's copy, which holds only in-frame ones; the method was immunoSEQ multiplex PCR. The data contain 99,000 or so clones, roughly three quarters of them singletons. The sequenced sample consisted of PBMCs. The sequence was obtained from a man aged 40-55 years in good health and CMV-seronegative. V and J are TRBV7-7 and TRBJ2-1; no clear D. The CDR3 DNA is TGTGCCAGCAGCTACCCTAGGTTAGGTAATGAGCAGTTCTTC. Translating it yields CASSYPRLGNEQFF.